Listed here are 19 T cell receptor beta chains from one sample, sequenced in a study of a mutant IDH1 vaccine in newly diagnosed glioma. Only in-frame clones appear in the TCRdb table, and some are missing; sequencing was by immunoSEQ multiplex PCR. The table records some 37,000 clones, around 78% of them present only once. Antigen specificity for these receptors is unknown. Time point noted: week 5, during vaccination. Every vaccine dose comprised 300 ug of mutant IDH1 20-mer peptide plus topical imiquimod. This sample comprised PBMCs, obtained from a glioma patient whose treatment included an IDH1 peptide vaccine. These receptors all come from a man between 40 and 49 years old with glioma.

The rearrangement links TRBV5-4 to TRBJ2-7; possible D gene TRBD2, 6 bases. V dropped 2 bases and J dropped 6 bases, with 12 bases sitting between them. Germline V lookup: CDR1 SGHNT, CDR2 YYREEE (reference sequence). This CDR3 comprises 13 residues. As DNA, the CDR3 is TGTGCCAGCAGCTTATGGAGGGGAAGCGAGCAGTACTTC. Translated, it gives CASSLWRGSEQYF.

DNA for the CDR3: TGCGCCAGCAGCCAACCTGGACAGGGCTACACCTTC. This codes for CASSQPGQGYTF. V and J are TRBV4-1 and TRBJ1-2, with D possibly matching TRBD1 (6 bases). CDR3 size: 12 residues. V was clipped by 2 bases and J by 8 bases, with 9 bases between them. Germline values: CDR1 MGHRA, CDR2 YSYEKL.

This clone ranks as medium-sized. The V gene is TRBV11-2, the J gene TRBJ2-5, with D maybe TRBD1 (5 bases). The CDR3 totals 14 residues. Germline V gives CDR1 SGHAT, CDR2 FQNNGV. With 5 bases removed from V and 1 base from J, the gap between germline ends came to 11 bases. The CDR3 reads CASSPAGFQETQYF. The DNA of the CDR3 is TGTGCCAGCAGCCCGGCAGGGTTCCAAGAGACCCAGTACTTC.

V and J are TRBV7-9 and TRBJ2-7; no clear D gene. V lost 1 base and J 7 bases, leaving 8 bases between the germline ends. Germline CDR1 SEHNR, CDR2 FQNEAQ (reference sequence). The CDR3 is 12 amino acids. The chain's CDR3 is CASSLEFTEQYF. The CDR3 nucleotides read TGTGCCAGCAGCTTAGAGTTTACAGAGCAGTACTTC.

This rearrangement joins TRBV6-4 to TRBJ2-3; 11 nucleotides line up with TRBD2. The trim removed 2 bases at V and 1 base at J, leaving 2 bases unmatched. This CDR3 spans 16 amino acids. Germline CDR1 reads MRHNA; CDR2 reads SNTAGT. Here the CDR3 reads CASSDRSGGGTDTQYF. In nucleotides, the CDR3 is TGTGCCAGCAGTGACCGTAGCGGGGGGGGCACAGATACGCAGTATTTT.

This clone was counted a few times. The chain carries TRBV4-1 and TRBJ1-6; TRBD1 agrees at 8 bases. With V trimmed by 6 bases and J by 10 bases, 11 bases remained unmatched. This CDR3 has 15 residues. CDR1 is MGHRA, CDR2 YSYEKL, per germline. CDR3 loop: CASSRDRLMGSPLHF. In DNA, the CDR3 is TGCGCCAGCAGTCGGGACAGGCTAATGGGGTCACCCCTCCACTTT.

V gene TRBV5-6 combines with J gene TRBJ1-2; D is ambiguous. The CDR3 consists of 14 residues. Trimming removed 1 base at V and 5 bases at J, with 12 bases between. Germline V gives CDR1 SGHDT, CDR2 YYEEEE. CDR3 residues: CASSLRGGLYGYTF. CDR3 nucleotide sequence: TGTGCCAGCAGCTTGCGTGGCGGCTTGTATGGCTACACCTTC.

The chain carries TRBV7-9 and TRBJ1-1; 8 bases map to TRBD1. Germline loops: CDR1 SEHNR, CDR2 FQNEAQ (reference sequence). The CDR3 sequence is 15 residues long. The V gene end was trimmed by 7 bases and the J gene end by 1 base; junction bases not matched to a gene: 8. The CDR3 loop is CASTLTGTGNTEAFF. Written as DNA, the CDR3 is TGTGCCAGCACCCTTACCGGGACAGGGAACACTGAAGCTTTCTTT.

The rearrangement uses TRBV12-5 and TRBJ2-3, with D perhaps given as TRBD1 or TRBD2 (5 bases each). The CDR3 consists of 16 residues. CDR1 LGHNT and CDR2 FRNRAP come from the germline V gene. The germline V and J ends were trimmed by 2 bases and 2 bases, with 14 bases remaining between them. The CDR3 sequence: CASGLRIGAHTDTQYF. As DNA, the CDR3 is TGTGCTAGTGGTTTGAGGATCGGGGCTCACACAGATACGCAGTATTTT.

This clone showed up just a few times. The chain employs TRBV19 and TRBJ1-5; TRBD1 aligns across 10 bases. The trim removed 4 bases at V and 1 base at J, leaving 1 base unmatched. This CDR3 is built from 15 residues. Germline V gene data show CDR1 as LNHDA and CDR2 as SQIVND (reference sequence). The CDR3 DNA sequence: TGTGCCAGTAGTACGGACAGGGGGAGCAATCAGCCCCAGCATTTT. Protein: CASSTDRGSNQPQHF.

This clone was seen more than once but under ten times. V and J are TRBV2 and TRBJ1-1, with D unresolved. This CDR3 is built from 13 residues. Looked up from germline, CDR1 is SNHLY and CDR2 is FYNNEI. Trimming removed 6 bases from V and 2 bases from J, with 10 bases in between. This chain's CDR3 is CASSETANTEAFF. The CDR3 nucleotides read TGTGCCAGCAGCGAAACAGCAAACACTGAAGCTTTCTTT.

The V and J genes are TRBV19 and TRBJ1-1, with D possibly matching TRBD1 (5 bases). The CDR3 totals 13 residues. Trimming stripped 7 bases from V and 5 bases from J, with 14 bases between. Germline CDR1 LNHDA, CDR2 SQIVND (reference sequence). CDR3 bases: TGTGCCAGTACCCCGTTCGCAGGGACTGAAGCTTTCTTT. Protein product: CASTPFAGTEAFF. Variable domain in full (rest from reference TRBV19 and TRBJ1-1): DGGITQSPKYLFRKEGQNVTLSCEQNLNHDAMYWYRQDPGQGLRLIYYSQIVNDFQKGDIAEGYSVSREKKESFPLTVTSAQKNPTAFYLCASTPFAGTEAFFGQGTRLTVV.

V and J are TRBV7-8 and TRBJ1-6, with D uncertain. Germline V gene lookup returns CDR1 SGHVS and CDR2 FQNEAQ. Trimming took off 2 bases at V and 7 bases at J, with 6 bases between the two ends. This CDR3 spans 13 amino acids. The CDR3 loop is CASSLPWNSPLHF. As DNA, the CDR3 is TGTGCCAGCAGCTTACCCTGGAATTCACCCCTCCACTTT.

This chain joins TRBV6-5 and TRBJ1-6; TRBD1 might be the D (5 bases). Germline-derived CDR1 and CDR2 are MNHEY and SVGAGI. V lost 5 bases, J lost 6 bases, and 11 bases lay in between. The CDR3 is 14 amino acids. CDR3 amino acids: CASSQQGINSPLHF. The CDR3 region has the DNA TGTGCCAGCAGTCAGCAGGGCATTAATTCACCCCTCCACTTT.

The rearrangement joins TRBV5-1 to TRBJ2-5; D is possibly TRBD1 (6 bases). The CDR3 has 14 amino acids. V was pared by 3 bases and J by 6 bases, with 15 bases between. Germline-derived CDR1 and CDR2 are SGHRS and YFSETQ. CDR3 in amino acids: CASSYREGLKTQYF. The CDR3 DNA is TGCGCCAGCAGCTACAGGGAAGGGCTGAAGACCCAGTACTTC.

In its sample, this clone was seen a few times. The chain employs TRBV10-3 and TRBJ1-5; 11 bases line up with TRBD1. CDR1 is ENHRY and CDR2 is SYGVKD in the germline V gene. After removal of 0 bases from V and 7 bases from J, the junction contained 8 bases not matched to a gene. This CDR3 spans 17 amino acids. The CDR3: CAISESWDRGGGQPQHF. CDR3 nucleotides: TGTGCCATCAGTGAGTCTTGGGACAGGGGGGGAGGCCAGCCCCAGCATTTT.

The chain uses TRBV5-1 and TRBJ2-5; 7 bases map to TRBD2. The germline gives CDR1 SGHRS, CDR2 YFSETQ. Germline trimming cut 0 bases from V and 2 bases from J; bases unmatched to any gene: 4. CDR3 size: 15 residues. The CDR3 region is CASSLAPGGQETQYF. CDR3 in DNA: TGCGCCAGCAGCTTGGCTCCCGGGGGGCAAGAGACCCAGTACTTC.

The V gene is TRBV19, the J gene TRBJ1-3, with D possibly TRBD1 on 6 matching bases. Germline V gene data show CDR1 as LNHDA and CDR2 as SQIVND (reference sequence). The CDR3 sequence is 16 residues long. V lost 5 bases and J 0 bases, leaving 14 bases between the germline ends. The CDR3 protein is CASSPNRANSGNTIYF. The CDR3 nucleotides read TGTGCCAGTAGTCCCAACAGGGCCAACTCTGGAAACACCATATATTTT.

The chain combines TRBV4-1 with TRBJ1-6; 12 bases are shared with TRBD1. The CDR3 is 20 residues long. V dropped 0 bases and J dropped 6; count of bases not matched to a gene: 12. CDR1 and CDR2 (germline): MGHRA, YSYEKL. CDR3 sequence reads: CASSQDRGTGGDSGNSPLHF. As DNA, the CDR3 is TGCGCCAGCAGCCAAGATCGAGGGACAGGGGGCGACTCTGGTAATTCACCCCTCCACTTT.